This paragraph reports one T cell receptor beta chain. In the authors' workflow: Estimates of nucleated cell counts were drawn from the amplification of reference gene primers. Assay used: immunoSEQ multiplex PCR; TCRdb lists only in-frame clones, some missing. V and J calls and clone size are copied from that table; D and trimming were computed from the DNA. The data contain under 400,000 clones, about 87% of them singletons. Enrolled during active infection, Seattle patients were then followed longitudinally. This sample stems from a study of blood T cell repertoires in COVID-19. Looking at the study overall: COVID-19 samples from acute and convalescent phases originated in the United States, Italy and Spain. PBMCs, B-cell-depleted T cells, or T cells provided the cDNA or gDNA that made up the material.

CDR3 length: 12 amino acids. Trimming cost V 4 bases and J 6 bases, with 10 bases left between them. The germline V gene has CDR1 MDHEN and CDR2 SYDVKM. This chain connects TRBV28 to TRBJ2-7; D might be TRBD2 (5 bases). Sequencing input: peripheral blood. The receptor was derived from a woman between 25 and 40 years old with COVID-19, enrolled during active disease. The CDR3 loop is CASSSGVSEQYV. The CDR3 coding sequence is TGTGCCAGCAGTTCCGGGGTCTCCGAGCAGTACGTC.